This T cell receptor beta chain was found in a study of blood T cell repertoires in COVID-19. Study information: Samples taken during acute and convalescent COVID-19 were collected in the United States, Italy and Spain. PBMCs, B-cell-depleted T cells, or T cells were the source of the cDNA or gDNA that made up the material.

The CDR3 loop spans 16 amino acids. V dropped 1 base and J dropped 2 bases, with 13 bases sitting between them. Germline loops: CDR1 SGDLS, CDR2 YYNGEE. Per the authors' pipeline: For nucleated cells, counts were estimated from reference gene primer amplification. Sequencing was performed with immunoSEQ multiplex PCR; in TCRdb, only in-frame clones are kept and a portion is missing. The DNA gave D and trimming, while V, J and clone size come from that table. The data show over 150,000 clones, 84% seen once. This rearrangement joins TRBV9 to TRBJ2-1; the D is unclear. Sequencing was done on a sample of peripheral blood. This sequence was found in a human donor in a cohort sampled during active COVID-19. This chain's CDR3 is CASSVSARGTYNEQFF. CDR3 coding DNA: TGTGCCAGCAGCGTAAGCGCTCGAGGCACCTACAATGAGCAGTTCTTC.